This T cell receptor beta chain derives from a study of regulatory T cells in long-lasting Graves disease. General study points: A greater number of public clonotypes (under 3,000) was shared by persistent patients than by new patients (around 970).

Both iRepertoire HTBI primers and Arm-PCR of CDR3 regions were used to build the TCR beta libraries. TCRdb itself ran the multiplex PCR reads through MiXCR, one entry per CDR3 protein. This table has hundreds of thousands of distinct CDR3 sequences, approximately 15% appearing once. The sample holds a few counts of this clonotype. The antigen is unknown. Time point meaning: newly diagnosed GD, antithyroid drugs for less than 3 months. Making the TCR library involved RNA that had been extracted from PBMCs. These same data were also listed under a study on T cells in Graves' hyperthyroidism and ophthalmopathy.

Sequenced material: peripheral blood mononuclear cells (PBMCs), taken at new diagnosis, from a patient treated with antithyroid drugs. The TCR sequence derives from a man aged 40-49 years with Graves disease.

The CDR3 reads CASSEQGATYEQYF. The CDR3 DNA reads as TGCGCCAGCAGTGAACAGGGGGCTACATACGAGCAGTACTTC. This chain links TRBV5-1 with TRBJ2-7; TRBD1 aligns across 9 bases. The CDR3 contains 14 residues. Germline V gives CDR1 SGHRS, CDR2 YFSETQ. V dropped 5 bases and J dropped 4; count of bases not matched to a gene: 7.